This T cell receptor beta chain was found in a study of radiation and T cells in renal cell carcinoma. The CDR3 consists of 15 residues. Germline V gene lookup returns CDR1 KGHSH and CDR2 LQKENI. With 3 bases removed from V and 8 bases from J, the gap between germline ends came to 17 bases. Measured with immunoSEQ multiplex PCR; TCRdb has only the in-frame clones, and not every one. This sample has 150,000 or so clones, with roughly 90% found just once. Time point denoted: baseline pretreatment blood. Treatment given: 15 Gy SBRT to primary tumor, nephrectomy 4 weeks later. The genes are TRBV18 and TRBJ1-3, with TRBD1 as a possible D gene (5 bases). This TCR came from an older woman with renal cell carcinoma. Sequenced material: blood, taken from a patient whose treatment included radiotherapy and nephrectomy. CDR3 bases: TGTGCCAGCTCACCCGGGGATGAGGGACGAGACACCATATATTTT. It translates to CASSPGDEGRDTIYF. The complete variable domain, with remaining parts taken from reference TRBV18 and TRBJ1-3, reads NAGVMQNPRHLVRRRGQEARLRCSPMKGHSHVYWYRQLPEEGLKFMVYLQKENIIDESGMPKERFSAEFPKEGPSILRIQQVVRGDSAAYFCASSPGDEGRDTIYFGEGSWLTVV.